A single sample gave rise to the 28 T cell receptor beta chains below, sequenced in a study of blood T cell repertoires in COVID-19. The assay was immunoSEQ multiplex PCR, and TCRdb's table has in-frame clones only and misses some. The sample shows 150,000 to 160,000 clones, about four fifths of them seen only once. Material for sequencing was peripheral blood. These receptors all come from an older woman with acute or convalescent COVID-19.

The chain is built from TRBV24-1 and TRBJ2-2, with 11 nucleotides matching TRBD2. CDR1 is KGHDR and CDR2 is SFDVKD in the germline V gene. Trimming took 2 bases from V and 6 from J; bases not matched to a gene: 4. This CDR3 contains 16 residues. The CDR3 DNA follows: TGTGCCACCAGTGATTCGGTAGCGGGGGGGCCCGGGGAGCTGTTTTTT. Its translation is CATSDSVAGGPGELFF.

This chain links TRBV11-2 with TRBJ2-7; TRBD1 aligns across 7 bases. The junction had 8 bases not matched to a gene; V was cut back by 5 bases and J by 4 bases. The CDR3 has 14 amino acids. Germline V CDR1 and CDR2: SGHAT, FQNNGV. CDR3 in amino acids: CASSRQGNRYEQYF. In DNA, the CDR3 is TGTGCCAGCAGCAGACAGGGTAACAGGTACGAGCAGTACTTC.

This sequence joins TRBV6-1 and TRBJ1-2; TRBD1 agrees at 7 bases. CDR3 size: 14 residues. J lost 5 bases, V lost 2 bases, and 5 bases had no gene match. Germline lookup yields CDR1 MNHNS and CDR2 SASEGT. The CDR3 reads CASSEQGEWYGYTF. The CDR3 DNA reads as TGTGCCAGCAGTGAACAGGGGGAATGGTATGGCTACACCTTC.

This clone was recorded only once. The CDR3 sequence is CASSQDSGRGLQPQHF. The CDR3 coding sequence is TGTGCCAGCAGCCAAGATAGCGGCAGGGGGCTTCAGCCCCAGCATTTT. The chain joins TRBV3-1 (or the pseudogene TRBV3-2) to TRBJ1-5; 8 nucleotides match TRBD1. V was clipped by 0 bases and J by 6 bases; unmatched bases: 7. Germline V gives CDR1 LGHDT, CDR2 YNNKEL (reference sequence). The CDR3 is made up of 16 amino acids.

The CDR3 spells CASSQDSTIYGYTF. The CDR3 nucleotides are TGTGCCAGCAGCCAGGACAGTACGATCTATGGCTACACCTTC. V is TRBV28 and J is TRBJ1-2, with a tentative D call TRBD1 (6 bases). The CDR3 is 14 amino acids. Germline loops: CDR1 MDHEN, CDR2 SYDVKM. Trimming took 6 bases from V and 4 from J, leaving 15 bases between them.

The chain uses TRBV10-3 and TRBJ1-4; D remains ambiguous. This CDR3 region has 14 residues. The V and J ends lost 0 bases and 7 bases respectively, with 9 bases between them. Germline CDR1 ENHRY, CDR2 SYGVKD. CDR3 protein: CAISESGSGEKLFF. CDR3 nucleotide sequence: TGTGCCATCAGTGAGTCGGGCAGTGGTGAAAAACTGTTTTTT.

The chain joins TRBV4-2 to TRBJ1-5; 7 nucleotides line up with TRBD1. After removal of 0 bases from V and 6 bases from J, the junction contained 14 bases not matched to a gene. This CDR3 has 18 amino acids. Germline values: CDR1 LGHNA, CDR2 YNFKEQ. CDR3 sequence: CASSQESVGGQGVQPQHF. The DNA for the CDR3 is TGTGCCAGCAGCCAAGAATCGGTGGGTGGGCAGGGGGTTCAGCCCCAGCATTTT.

The chain couples TRBV15 to TRBJ1-1; D might be TRBD1 (5 bases). The V gene lost 1 base and the J gene lost 0 bases, with 18 bases spanning the gap. This CDR3 spans 18 amino acids. Per the germline V gene, CDR1 is LNHNV and CDR2 is YYDKDF (reference sequence). In DNA form, the CDR3 reads TGTGCCACCAGCAGAGGGTGGGGAGGGGCTACCATGAACACTGAAGCTTTCTTT. As protein: CATSRGWGGATMNTEAFF.

The CDR3 reads CASSGQTDLPFF. As DNA, the CDR3 is TGTGCCAGCAGCGGACAGACAGATCTTCCTTTCTTT. The rearrangement joins TRBV7-9 to TRBJ1-1, with a weak D call TRBD1 (6 bases). The CDR3 is made up of 12 amino acids. The germline V and J ends were trimmed by 5 bases and 12 bases, with 16 bases remaining between them. Germline loops: CDR1 SEHNR, CDR2 FQNEAQ (reference sequence).

This clone was seen a single time. The J gene is TRBJ2-5, the V gene TRBV5-8, with 13 bases that match TRBD2. Looked up from germline, CDR1 is SGHTS and CDR2 is YDEGEE. CDR3 length: 17 residues. With 4 bases clipped from V and 3 bases from J, the junction kept 9 bases outside the gene matches. The CDR3 sequence: CASSPGLAGVREETQYF. CDR3 nucleotide sequence: TGTGCCAGCAGCCCAGGACTAGCGGGGGTCAGGGAAGAGACCCAGTACTTC.

This clone was seen a single time. This chain links TRBV28 with TRBJ2-4, with D possibly TRBD1 on 6 matching bases. CDR1 MDHEN and CDR2 SYDVKM come from the germline V gene. The CDR3 sequence is 17 residues long. V lost 8 bases to trimming and J lost 0 bases, with 20 bases between them. CDR3 in DNA: TGTGCCAGCGGGCGACTCCAGGGGACCCAAGCCAAAAACATTCAGTACTTC. It yields the protein CASGRLQGTQAKNIQYF.

The CDR3 nucleotides read TGCGCCAGCAGCGCGACAGGGTCCCTCTACGAGCAGTACTTC. It translates to CASSATGSLYEQYF. The V gene is TRBV5-1, the J gene TRBJ2-7, with TRBD1 identical over 7 bases. Germline-derived CDR1 and CDR2 are SGHRS and YFSETQ. V was pared by 4 bases and J by 3 bases, with 7 bases of the junction left unmatched. CDR3 length: 14 residues. Variable domain in full (rest from reference TRBV5-1 and TRBJ2-7): KAGVTQTPRYLIKTRGQQVTLSCSPISGHRSVSWYQQTPGQGLQFLFEYFSETQRNKGNFPGRFSGRQFSNSRSEMNVSTLELGDSALYLCASSATGSLYEQYFGPGTRLTVT.

This clone was detected once. The chain couples TRBV7-3 to TRBJ1-2, with 7 bases aligning to TRBD1. The germline gives CDR1 SGHTA, CDR2 FQGTGA. The junction had 7 bases not matched to a gene; V was cut back by 0 bases and J by 3 bases. The CDR3 has 16 residues. The CDR3 DNA is TGTGCCAGCAGCTTAACCCGACAGGGAAGAGACTATGGCTACACCTTC. Residues: CASSLTRQGRDYGYTF. Variable domain in full (rest from reference TRBV7-3 and TRBJ1-2): GAGVSQTPSNKVTEKGKYVELRCDPISGHTALYWYRQSLGQGPEFLIYFQGTGAADDSGLPNDRFFAVRPEGSVSTLKIQRTERGDSAVYLCASSLTRQGRDYGYTFGSGTRLTVV.

This clone was found a few times. This chain links TRBV28 with TRBJ1-2, with D maybe TRBD1 (5 bases). The CDR3 has 13 residues. The germline gives CDR1 MDHEN, CDR2 SYDVKM. V was trimmed by 7 bases and J by 6 bases, leaving 15 bases between them. The CDR3 region has the DNA TGTGCCAGCACCCGAGGGCGGGGGAATGGCTACACCTTC. It yields the protein CASTRGRGNGYTF.

This chain links TRBV5-1 with TRBJ1-1; D is undetermined. The germline gives CDR1 SGHRS, CDR2 YFSETQ. The V end lost 0 bases, the J end lost 1 base, and 13 bases lay between the germline ends. The CDR3 is 16 amino acids. In DNA form, the CDR3 reads TGCGCCAGCAGCTTGGGCCGTGGAGGGCAGAACACTGAAGCTTTCTTT. Protein product: CASSLGRGGQNTEAFF.

V and J are TRBV6-1 and TRBJ1-5; D call uncertain. V lost 2 bases and J 5 bases, leaving 13 bases between the germline ends. Germline loops: CDR1 MNHNS, CDR2 SASEGT. The length of the CDR3 is 15 residues. CDR3 sequence (DNA): TGTGCCAGCAGTGAAAATCCGACTGGCGATCAGCCCCAGCATTTT. It yields the protein CASSENPTGDQPQHF.

The sample holds one count of this clone. V is TRBV5-4 and J is TRBJ2-1; D possibly corresponds to TRBD2 (5 bases). Trimming shortened V by 4 bases and J by 9 bases, and 17 bases separated the two germline ends. The CDR3 consists of 14 residues. The V gene's germline CDR1 is SGHNT and CDR2 YYREEE (reference sequence). DNA of the CDR3: TGTGCCAGCAGCCCTGGCCCACTAGTTCCTGAGCAGTTCTTC. This sequence encodes CASSPGPLVPEQFF.

The V gene is TRBV5-1, the J gene TRBJ1-1, with 7 bases lining up with TRBD1. Per germline, CDR1 SGHRS and CDR2 YFSETQ. The V gene end was trimmed by 2 bases and the J gene end by 6 bases; junction bases not matched to a gene: 4. The CDR3 covers 13 residues. The CDR3 sequence is CASSLGGRPEAFF. CDR3 coding DNA: TGCGCCAGCAGCTTAGGGGGCAGGCCTGAAGCTTTCTTT.

The rearrangement uses TRBV7-9 and TRBJ2-1, with D uncertain. The CDR3 totals 15 residues. CDR1 is SEHNR, CDR2 FQNEAQ, per germline (reference sequence). The V end was cut by 1 base, the J end by 7 bases, with 14 bases between. The CDR3 DNA is TGTGCCAGCAGCTTAGAAAGGCAGGCCAGAAATGAGCAGTTCTTC. Its translation: CASSLERQARNEQFF.

The V call is TRBV24-1, the J call TRBJ1-5, with 8 bases identical to TRBD1. CDR3 length equals 15 residues. Trimming at V came to 6 bases and at J to 7 bases, leaving 10 bases not matched to a gene. In germline, CDR1 is KGHDR, CDR2 SFDVKD. For the CDR3, the DNA is TGTGCCACCAGTAATCAGGGGGCTGGTAGACAGCCCCAGCATTTT. It encodes CATSNQGAGRQPQHF.

This sequence joins TRBV2 and TRBJ1-6; the D gene is possibly TRBD1 (6 bases). The ends were cut back, 6 bases at V and 2 bases at J, with 20 bases in the middle. Germline V CDR1 and CDR2: SNHLY, FYNNEI. There are 18 residues in the CDR3. The CDR3 here is CASSPLGEQGPYNSPLHF. The CDR3 DNA reads as TGTGCCAGCAGCCCCCTCGGGGAACAGGGTCCCTATAATTCACCCCTCCACTTT. The full variable domain, completed using reference TRBV2 and TRBJ1-6, is EPEVTQTPSHQVTQMGQEVILRCVPISNHLYFYWYRQILGQKVEFLVSFYNNEISEKSEIFDDQFSVERPDGSNFTLKIRSTKLEDSAMYFCASSPLGEQGPYNSPLHFGNGTRLTVT.

The chain joins TRBV19 to TRBJ2-4; 7 bases fit TRBD1. Trimming at V came to 4 bases and at J to 8 bases, leaving 11 bases not matched to a gene. This CDR3 has 15 amino acids. Germline V gives CDR1 LNHDA, CDR2 SQIVND (reference sequence). The CDR3 DNA follows: TGTGCCAGTAGTAGAGGGGGCCAGATGAGGGACATTCAGTACTTC. Translation gives CASSRGGQMRDIQYF.

This chain uses TRBV6-5 with TRBJ1-1, with TRBD1 matching 10 bases. This CDR3 region has 14 residues. The germline V gene encodes CDR1 MNHEY and CDR2 SVGAGI. J gave up 2 bases and V 6 bases, and 3 bases lay outside the gene matches. The CDR3 region is CASRLTGGNTEAFF. The CDR3 DNA reads TGTGCCAGCAGACTGACAGGGGGCAACACTGAAGCTTTCTTT.

This chain uses TRBV27 with TRBJ2-1, with 11 bases lining up with TRBD2. V gave up 6 bases and J gave up 7 bases; unmatched junction bases: 11. CDR1 and CDR2 (germline): MNHEY, SMNVEV (reference sequence). This CDR3 has 16 amino acids. The CDR3 reads CASRALAGGYGNEQFF. CDR3 bases: TGTGCCAGCAGGGCTCTAGCGGGGGGATACGGGAATGAGCAGTTCTTC.

The chain couples TRBV5-1 to TRBJ2-2; D perhaps matches TRBD1 (6 bases). From germline, CDR1 is SGHRS and CDR2 YFSETQ. The CDR3 runs 17 residues. V was trimmed by 4 bases and J by 7 bases, leaving 23 bases between them. CDR3 region: CASSAGTVVLRGGELFF. The CDR3 DNA is TGCGCCAGCAGCGCCGGGACCGTTGTTCTCAGGGGCGGGGAGCTGTTTTTT.

V and J are TRBV28 and TRBJ1-1, with D uncertain. Trimming took 6 bases from V and 3 from J, leaving 8 bases between them. Germline V gene sequence: CDR1 MDHEN, CDR2 SYDVKM. The CDR3 has 12 amino acids. The DNA of the CDR3 is TGTGCCAGCAGCAACATTGACACTGAAGCTTTCTTT. Translated: CASSNIDTEAFF.

V gene TRBV9 combines with J gene TRBJ1-5, with unresolved D. The V end was cut by 5 bases, the J end by 2 bases, with 11 bases between. This CDR3 is built from 14 residues. Germline loops: CDR1 SGDLS, CDR2 YYNGEE. For the CDR3, the DNA is TGTGCCAGCAGTCACGACAATGGCAATCAGCCCCAGCATTTT. It is translated as CASSHDNGNQPQHF. The variable domain in full, with the rest retrieved from reference TRBV9 and TRBJ1-5, is DSGVTQTPKHLITATGQRVTLRCSPRSGDLSVYWYQQSLDQGLQFLIQYYNGEERAKGNILERFSAQQFPDLHSELNLSSLELGDSALYFCASSHDNGNQPQHFGDGTRLSIL.

The rearrangement joins TRBV3-1 (or the pseudogene TRBV3-2) to TRBJ2-1; 10 nucleotides agree with TRBD2. The J segment lost 8 bases and the V segment lost 3 bases, leaving 16 bases of the junction unmatched. The CDR3 runs to 18 residues. Germline V CDR1 and CDR2: LGHDT, YNNKEL (reference sequence). For the CDR3, the DNA is TGTGCCAGCAGCCAGGACCAAAACCTAGCGGGGGCCTCGGATGAGCAGTTCTTC. Its translation: CASSQDQNLAGASDEQFF.